Listed here are 15 T cell receptor beta chains from one sample, sequenced in a study of CD4 and CD8 cells across lung adenocarcinoma regions. Via MiXCR, TCRdb re-called the PCR reads, giving one row per CDR3 protein. The table includes more than 25,000 distinct CDR3 sequences, 53% detected once. Sequenced: CD8+ T cells from the center of a lung tumor. These receptor sequences come from a male donor with lung adenocarcinoma. The CD4 and CD8 labels of this study may be unreliable.

By share of the sample, this clonotype is medium-sized (0.01 to 0.1%). The chain links TRBV6-1 to TRBJ1-6; weak D call: TRBD1 (6 bases). With 5 bases removed from V and 0 bases from J, the gap between germline ends came to 14 bases. The length of the CDR3 is 17 residues. The V gene's germline CDR1 is MNHNS and CDR2 SASEGT. DNA for the CDR3: TGTGCCAGCAGTCCGAGACAGGAACGCTCCTATAATTCACCCCTCCACTTT. Translated, it gives CASSPRQERSYNSPLHF.

This clonotype was seen ten or more times. This sequence joins TRBV9 and TRBJ2-1; 12 nucleotides agree with TRBD2. Trimming removed 0 bases from V and 9 bases from J; junction bases left unmatched: 7. Germline V gene data show CDR1 as SGDLS and CDR2 as YYNGEE. The CDR3 is 16 residues long. The CDR3 reads CASSVGRLAGVLEQFF. The CDR3 coding sequence is TGTGCCAGCAGCGTAGGGAGACTAGCGGGAGTTCTTGAGCAGTTCTTC.

For this clonotype: Compared with germline, one end of the junction differs, possibly owing to a read error. The J gene is TRBJ2-4, the V gene TRBV6-5, with D perhaps matching TRBD2 (5 bases). Per the germline V gene, CDR1 is MNHEY and CDR2 is SVGAGI. The CDR3 extends over 15 amino acids. DNA of the CDR3: TGTGCCAGCGGTTGGGAGCGGAGCGCCAAAAATATTCAGTACTTT. It yields the protein CASGWERSAKNIQYF.

This clonotype was counted ten times or more. This chain uses TRBV10-1 with TRBJ2-1; 9 positions match TRBD1. Germline CDR1 is WNHNN and CDR2 is SYGVQD (reference sequence). The V and J ends lost 5 bases and 7 bases, in that order; junction bases with no gene match: 15. The CDR3 consists of 17 residues. The CDR3 DNA reads as TGCGCCAGCAGTAAACTCGCTCCGGGACAGGGTAGGAATGAGCAGTTCTTC. Protein product: CASSKLAPGQGRNEQFF.

This clonotype has a count of ten or more. Just one base apart from a much larger clone, this may be a read error. The chain joins TRBV6-1 to TRBJ2-1; TRBD2 matches 7 bases. Unmatched junction bases numbered 13, after V lost 7 bases and J lost 13 bases. Germline lookup yields CDR1 MNHNS and CDR2 SASEGT. This CDR3 has 13 residues. The CDR3 DNA reads TGTGCCAGCACACGGGAGGCCAAAGAGACCCAGTTCTTC. Protein product: CASTREAKETQFF.

This clonotype was seen at least ten times. The gene calls are TRBV4-1 and TRBJ2-4, with D perhaps being TRBD1 or TRBD2 (5 bases each). Germline V CDR1 and CDR2: MGHRA, YSYEKL. This CDR3 region has 15 residues. Trimming pared 5 bases from V and 0 bases from J, leaving 11 bases between. In nucleotides, the CDR3 is TGCGCCAGCAGCACTGGGACGGTAGCCAAAAACATTCAGTACTTC. Its protein is CASSTGTVAKNIQYF.

This chain connects TRBV30 to TRBJ2-1; 7 bases are a match to TRBD2. There are 12 residues in the CDR3. Germline lookup yields CDR1 GTSNPN and CDR2 SVGIG (reference sequence). V lost 0 bases and J lost 13; bases outside the gene matches: 6. This CDR3 reads CAWSVGGETQFF. CDR3 sequence (DNA): TGTGCCTGGAGTGTTGGGGGGGAGACCCAGTTCTTC.

This CDR3 is CASSVSLGTNEQFF. CDR3 DNA sequence: TGTGCCAGCAGCGTTTCTTTGGGGACCAATGAGCAGTTCTTC. The chain has TRBV3-1 and TRBJ2-1, with D tentatively TRBD1 or TRBD2 (5 bases each). The V and J ends lost 5 bases and 6 bases respectively, with 14 bases between them. Germline V gene lookup returns CDR1 LGHDT and CDR2 YNNKEL (reference sequence). The CDR3 loop spans 14 amino acids.

The CDR3 DNA reads as TGTGCCAGCAGTGACTCGGGGCGGTTAGCCAAAAATACGCAGTACTTC. The encoded protein is CASSDSGRLAKNTQYF. V gene TRBV6-4 combines with J gene TRBJ2-3, with a weak D call TRBD1 (5 bases). The tail of the sequence fits TRBJ2-7 better, so the J call may be wrong. The germline gives CDR1 MRHNA, CDR2 SNTAGT. The CDR3 is 16 residues long.

J is TRBJ2-2 and V is TRBV6-1; the D is unclear. The DNA end is a closer match to TRBJ2-3, so the J assignment may be wrong. The germline V gene encodes CDR1 MNHNS and CDR2 SASEGT. The CDR3 sequence is 12 residues long. CDR3 sequence reads: CASGMLTGKQYF. For the CDR3, the DNA is TGTGCCAGCGGTATGCTCACCGGTAAGCAGTATTTT.

As for this clonotype: One end of the junction fails to match germline, which may point to a read error. V usage is TRBV10-1 and J usage is TRBJ2-5; 9 nucleotides line up with TRBD2. Germline V gene lookup returns CDR1 WNHNN and CDR2 SYGVQD (reference sequence). The length of the CDR3 is 15 residues. The DNA of the CDR3 is TGCGCCAGCATACGAGGTAGCGGGAGCCAAGAGACGCAGTACTTC. Translated: CASIRGSGSQETQYF.

A remark on this clonotype: Germline and junction disagree at one end, which may indicate a read error. The chain is built from TRBV12-3 or TRBV12-4 and TRBJ2-3; D possibly corresponds to TRBD2 (6 bases). The CDR3 spans 13 residues. CDR3 protein: CATGLWGENTQYF. DNA of the CDR3: TGTGCCACGGGACTGTGGGGCGAAAATACGCAGTATTTC.

Comments on this clonotype: One junction end does not reproduce the germline sequence, and a read error may be involved. The gene calls are TRBV6-5 and TRBJ2-4, with TRBD2 matching over 9 bases. Germline CDR1 MNHEY, CDR2 SVGAGI. This CDR3 comprises 14 residues. The CDR3 region has the DNA TGTGCCAGCAGATTAGCGGGAGTGGGAGACATGCAGTACTTC. This sequence encodes CASRLAGVGDMQYF.

The chain uses TRBV6-8 and TRBJ2-2; weak D call: TRBD1 (5 bases). In germline, CDR1 is MNHGY, CDR2 SAAAGT. The CDR3 sequence is 12 residues long. CDR3 in amino acids: CPQGGITEAQFF. The CDR3 DNA follows: TGTCCCCAGGGTGGGATCACAGAGGCGCAGTTTTTT.

The V and J genes are TRBV27 and TRBJ2-1, with D possibly TRBD1 on 6 matching bases. Trimming pared 4 bases from V and 6 bases from J, leaving 13 bases between. CDR3 length equals 14 residues. The V gene's germline CDR1 is MNHEY and CDR2 SMNVEV (reference sequence). The CDR3 reads CASSSGTTSNEQFF. The CDR3 DNA follows: TGTGCCAGCAGTTCCGGGACAACCTCCAATGAGCAGTTCTTC.